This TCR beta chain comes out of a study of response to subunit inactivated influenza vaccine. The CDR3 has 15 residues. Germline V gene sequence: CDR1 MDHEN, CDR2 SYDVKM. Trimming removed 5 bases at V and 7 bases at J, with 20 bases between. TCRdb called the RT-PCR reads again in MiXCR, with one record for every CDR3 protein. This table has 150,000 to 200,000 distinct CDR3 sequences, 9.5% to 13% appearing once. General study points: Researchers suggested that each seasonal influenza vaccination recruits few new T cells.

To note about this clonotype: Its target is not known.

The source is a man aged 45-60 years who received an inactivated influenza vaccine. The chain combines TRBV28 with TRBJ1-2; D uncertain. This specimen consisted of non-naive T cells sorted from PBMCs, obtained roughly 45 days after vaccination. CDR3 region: CASSLRTALIGGYTF. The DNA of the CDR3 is TGTGCCAGCAGTCTGCGGACGGCCCTTATTGGTGGCTACACCTTC.